This TCR beta chain was observed in a study of T cell clonotyping in hematopoietic cell transplantation. Study conclusions and caveats: Graft donor and pretransplant recipient Inverse Simpson Index values predicted broader posttransplant TCR diversity.

Clones were sequenced by immunoSEQ multiplex PCR, and TCRdb holds only the in-frame ones, with some missing. The table shows thousands of clones, with 90% occurring only once. As to this clone: What it recognizes is unknown. Other DNA sequences in the sample encode the same CDR3.

Germline CDR1 is MGHRA and CDR2 is YSYEKL. CDR3 size: 15 residues. V lost 0 bases and J lost 1, with 9 bases in between. The chain combines TRBV4-1 with TRBJ1-1; D unresolved. Sequenced material: peripheral blood mononuclear cells, taken 100 days after allogeneic stem cell transplant. The TCR sequence derives from a female patient aged 45 to 65 who had an allogeneic stem cell transplant from an unrelated donor, so T cells may come from the graft donor. Some clones in this sample may be carry-over from other donors' samples. CDR3 in DNA: TGCGCCAGCAGCCAAGAGTCCGGGAGGAACACTGAAGCTTTCTTT. The encoded protein is CASSQESGRNTEAFF.